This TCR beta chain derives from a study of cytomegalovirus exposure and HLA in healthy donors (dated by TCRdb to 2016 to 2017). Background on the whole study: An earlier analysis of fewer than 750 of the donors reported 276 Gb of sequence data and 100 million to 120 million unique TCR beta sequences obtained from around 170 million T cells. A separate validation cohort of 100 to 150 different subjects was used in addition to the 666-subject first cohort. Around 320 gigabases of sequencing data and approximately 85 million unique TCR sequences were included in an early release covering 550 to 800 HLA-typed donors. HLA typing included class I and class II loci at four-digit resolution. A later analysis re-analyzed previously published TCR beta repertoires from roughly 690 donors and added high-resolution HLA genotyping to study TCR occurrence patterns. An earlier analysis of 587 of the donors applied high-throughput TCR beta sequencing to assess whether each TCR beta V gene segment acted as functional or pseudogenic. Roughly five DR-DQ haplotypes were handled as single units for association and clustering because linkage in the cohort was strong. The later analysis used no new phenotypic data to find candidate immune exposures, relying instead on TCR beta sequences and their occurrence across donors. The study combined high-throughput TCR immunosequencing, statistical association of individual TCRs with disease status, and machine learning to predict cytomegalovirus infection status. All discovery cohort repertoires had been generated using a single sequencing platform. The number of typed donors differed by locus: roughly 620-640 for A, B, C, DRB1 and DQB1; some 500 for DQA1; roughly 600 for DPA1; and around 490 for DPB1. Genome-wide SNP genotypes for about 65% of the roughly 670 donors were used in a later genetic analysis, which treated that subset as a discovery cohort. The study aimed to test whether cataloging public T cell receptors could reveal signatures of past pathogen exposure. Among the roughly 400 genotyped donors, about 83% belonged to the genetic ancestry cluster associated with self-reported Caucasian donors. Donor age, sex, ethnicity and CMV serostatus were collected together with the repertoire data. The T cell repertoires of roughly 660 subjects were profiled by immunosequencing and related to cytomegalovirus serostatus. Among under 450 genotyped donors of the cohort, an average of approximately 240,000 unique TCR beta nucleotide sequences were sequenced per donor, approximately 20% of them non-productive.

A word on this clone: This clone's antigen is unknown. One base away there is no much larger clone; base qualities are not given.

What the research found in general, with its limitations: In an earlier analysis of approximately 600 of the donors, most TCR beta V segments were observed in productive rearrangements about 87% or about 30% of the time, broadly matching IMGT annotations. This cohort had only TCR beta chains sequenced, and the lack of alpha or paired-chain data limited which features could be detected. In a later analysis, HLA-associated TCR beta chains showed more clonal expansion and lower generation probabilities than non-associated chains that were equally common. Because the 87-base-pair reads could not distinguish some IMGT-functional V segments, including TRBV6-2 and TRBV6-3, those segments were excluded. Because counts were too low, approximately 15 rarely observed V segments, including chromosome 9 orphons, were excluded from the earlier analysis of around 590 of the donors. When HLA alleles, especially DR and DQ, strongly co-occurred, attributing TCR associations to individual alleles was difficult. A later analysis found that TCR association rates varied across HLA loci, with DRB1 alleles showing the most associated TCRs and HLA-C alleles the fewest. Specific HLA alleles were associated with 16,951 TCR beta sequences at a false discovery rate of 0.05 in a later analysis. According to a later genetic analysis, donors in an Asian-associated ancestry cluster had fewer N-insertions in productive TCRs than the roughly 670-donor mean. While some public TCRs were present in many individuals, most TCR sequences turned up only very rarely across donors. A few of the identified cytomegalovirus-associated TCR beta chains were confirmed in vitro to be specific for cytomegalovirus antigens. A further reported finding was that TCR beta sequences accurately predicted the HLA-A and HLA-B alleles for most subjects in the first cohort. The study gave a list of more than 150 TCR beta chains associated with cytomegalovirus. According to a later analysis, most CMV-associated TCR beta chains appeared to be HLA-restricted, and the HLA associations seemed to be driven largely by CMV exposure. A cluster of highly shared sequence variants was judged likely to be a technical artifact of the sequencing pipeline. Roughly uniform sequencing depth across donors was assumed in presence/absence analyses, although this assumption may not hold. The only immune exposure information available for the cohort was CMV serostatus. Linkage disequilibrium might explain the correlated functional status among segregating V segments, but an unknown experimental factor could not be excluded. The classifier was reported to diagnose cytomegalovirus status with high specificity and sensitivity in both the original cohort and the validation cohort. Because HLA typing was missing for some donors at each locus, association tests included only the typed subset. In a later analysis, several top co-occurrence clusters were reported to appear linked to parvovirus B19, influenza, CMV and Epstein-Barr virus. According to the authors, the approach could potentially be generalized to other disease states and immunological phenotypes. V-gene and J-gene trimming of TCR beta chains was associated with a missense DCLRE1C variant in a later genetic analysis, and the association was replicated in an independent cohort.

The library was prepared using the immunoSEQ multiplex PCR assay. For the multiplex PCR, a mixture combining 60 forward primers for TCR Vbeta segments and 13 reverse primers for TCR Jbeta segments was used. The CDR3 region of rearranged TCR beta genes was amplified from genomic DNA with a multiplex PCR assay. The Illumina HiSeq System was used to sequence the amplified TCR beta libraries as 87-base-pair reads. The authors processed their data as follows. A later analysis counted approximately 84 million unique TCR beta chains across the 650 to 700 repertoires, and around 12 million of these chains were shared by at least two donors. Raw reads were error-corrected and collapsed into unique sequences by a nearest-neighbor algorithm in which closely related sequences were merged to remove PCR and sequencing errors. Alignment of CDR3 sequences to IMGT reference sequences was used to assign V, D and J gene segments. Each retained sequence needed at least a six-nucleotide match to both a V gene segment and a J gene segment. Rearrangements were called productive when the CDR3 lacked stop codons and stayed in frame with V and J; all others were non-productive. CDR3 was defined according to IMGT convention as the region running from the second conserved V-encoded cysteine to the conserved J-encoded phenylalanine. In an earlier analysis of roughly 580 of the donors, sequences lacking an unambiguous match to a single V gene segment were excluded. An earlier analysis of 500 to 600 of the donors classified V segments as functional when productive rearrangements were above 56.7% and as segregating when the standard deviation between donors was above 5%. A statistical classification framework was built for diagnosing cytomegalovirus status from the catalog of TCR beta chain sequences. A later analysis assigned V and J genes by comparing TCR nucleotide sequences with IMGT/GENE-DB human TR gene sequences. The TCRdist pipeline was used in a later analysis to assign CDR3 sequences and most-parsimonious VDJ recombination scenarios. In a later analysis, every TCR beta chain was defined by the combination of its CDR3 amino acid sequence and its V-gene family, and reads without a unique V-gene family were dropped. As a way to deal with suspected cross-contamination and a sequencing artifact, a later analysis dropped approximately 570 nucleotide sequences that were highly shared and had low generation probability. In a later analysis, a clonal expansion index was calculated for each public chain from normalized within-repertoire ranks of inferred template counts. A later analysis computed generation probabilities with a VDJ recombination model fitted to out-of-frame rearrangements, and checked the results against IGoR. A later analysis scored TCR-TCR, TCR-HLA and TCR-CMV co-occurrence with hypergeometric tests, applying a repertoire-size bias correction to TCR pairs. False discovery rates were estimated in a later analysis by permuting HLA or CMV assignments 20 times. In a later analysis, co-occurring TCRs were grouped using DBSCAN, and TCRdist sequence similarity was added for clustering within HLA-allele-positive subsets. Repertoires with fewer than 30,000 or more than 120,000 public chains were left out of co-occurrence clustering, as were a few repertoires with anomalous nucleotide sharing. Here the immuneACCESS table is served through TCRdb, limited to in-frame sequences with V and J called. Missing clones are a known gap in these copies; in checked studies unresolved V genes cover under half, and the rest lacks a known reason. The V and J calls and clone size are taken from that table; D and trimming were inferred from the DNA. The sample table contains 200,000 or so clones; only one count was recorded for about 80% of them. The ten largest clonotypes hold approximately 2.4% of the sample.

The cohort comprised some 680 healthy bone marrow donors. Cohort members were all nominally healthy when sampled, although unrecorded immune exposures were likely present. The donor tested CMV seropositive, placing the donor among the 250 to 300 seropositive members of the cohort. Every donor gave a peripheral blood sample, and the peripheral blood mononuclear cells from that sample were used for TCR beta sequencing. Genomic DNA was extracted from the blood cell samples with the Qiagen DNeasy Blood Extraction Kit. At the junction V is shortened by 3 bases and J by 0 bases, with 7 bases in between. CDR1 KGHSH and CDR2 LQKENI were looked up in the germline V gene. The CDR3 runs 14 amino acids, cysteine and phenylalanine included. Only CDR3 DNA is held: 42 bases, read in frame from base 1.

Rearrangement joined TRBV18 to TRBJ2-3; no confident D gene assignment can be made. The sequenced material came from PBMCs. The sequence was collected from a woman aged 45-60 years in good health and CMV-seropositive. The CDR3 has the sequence CASSPIDSTDTQYF. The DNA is TGTGCCAGCTCACCCATAGATAGCACAGATACGCAGTATTTT.